This entry concerns a single T cell receptor beta chain. The clone's antigen remains unknown. Base qualities were left out, and no much larger clone turns up one base away. This record belongs to a study of cytomegalovirus exposure and HLA in healthy donors (dated by TCRdb to the late 2010s). About the study as a whole: An earlier analysis of several hundred of the donors reported 250 to 300 Gb of sequence data and 95 million to 140 million unique TCR beta sequences obtained from 150 million to 200 million T cells. An early release covering roughly 640 HLA-typed donors comprised approximately 290 gigabases of sequencing data and 65 million to 100 million unique TCR sequences. Of the 300 to 500 genotyped donors, 81% were placed in the genetic ancestry cluster associated with self-reported Caucasian donors. The study aimed to test whether cataloging public T cell receptors could reveal signatures of past pathogen exposure. Using immunosequencing, the study profiled T cell repertoires from 666 subjects and related those repertoires to cytomegalovirus serostatus. A separate validation cohort of about 110 different subjects was used in addition to the roughly 640-subject first cohort. To predict cytomegalovirus infection status, the study combined high-throughput TCR immunosequencing, statistical association of individual TCRs with disease status, and machine learning. A later analysis re-examined previously published TCR beta repertoires from 500 to 700 donors and added high-resolution HLA genotyping to investigate patterns of TCR occurrence. In the later analysis, no new phenotypic data were used to find candidate immune exposures; instead, reliance was placed on TCR beta sequences and their occurrence across donors. In an earlier analysis of more than 550 of the donors, high-throughput TCR beta sequencing was used to judge whether each TCR beta V gene segment behaved as functional or pseudogenic. Donor age, sex, ethnicity and CMV serostatus were collected together with the repertoire data. A later genetic analysis used genome-wide SNP genotypes for about 55% of the 666 donors, treating that subset as a discovery cohort. Every repertoire in the discovery cohort had been generated on one and the same sequencing platform. Both class I and class II loci were covered by HLA typing, at four-digit resolution. The number of donors typed differed by locus, with about 629-630 for A, B, C, DRB1 and DQB1, more than 500 for DQA1, 600 to 610 for DPA1, and around 460 for DPB1. About five DR-DQ haplotypes were handled as single units for association and clustering because linkage in the cohort was strong. Among under 450 genotyped donors of the cohort, an average of about 240,000 unique TCR beta nucleotide sequences were sequenced per donor, around 20% of them non-productive.

Receptor libraries were prepared by the immunoSEQ multiplex PCR assay. For the multiplex PCR, a mixture combining 60 forward primers for TCR Vbeta segments and 13 reverse primers for TCR Jbeta segments was used. A multiplex PCR assay on genomic DNA amplified the CDR3 region of rearranged TCR beta genes. On the Illumina HiSeq System, the amplified TCR beta libraries were sequenced as 87-base-pair reads. Per the source publication's procedure: A later analysis counted about 82 million unique TCR beta chains across the 650 to 700 repertoires, and approximately 11 million of these chains were shared by at least two donors. To remove PCR and sequencing errors, raw reads were error-corrected and collapsed into unique sequences using a nearest-neighbor algorithm that merged closely related sequences. V, D and J gene segments were assigned by aligning CDR3 sequences to IMGT reference sequences. For a sequence to be retained, a match of at least six nucleotides was required to both a V gene segment and a J gene segment. Rearrangements were classified as productive when the CDR3 lacked stop codons and remained in frame with V and J, and all other rearrangements were classified as non-productive. Following IMGT convention, CDR3 was defined as the stretch from the second conserved V-encoded cysteine to the conserved J-encoded phenylalanine. Sequences without an unambiguous match to a single V gene segment were excluded from the earlier analysis of almost 600 of the donors. An earlier analysis of 587 of the donors called V segments functional above 56.7% productive rearrangements and segregating when the between-donor standard deviation exceeded 5%. A statistical classification framework was developed to diagnose cytomegalovirus status using the catalog of TCR beta chain sequences. In a later analysis, TCR nucleotide sequences were compared against IMGT/GENE-DB human TR gene sequences so that V and J genes could be assigned. In a later analysis, CDR3 sequences and most-parsimonious VDJ recombination scenarios were assigned using the TCRdist pipeline. A later analysis defined each TCR beta chain by its CDR3 amino acid sequence plus V-gene family, and excluded reads lacking a unique V-gene family. In a later analysis, 450 to 600 highly shared, low-generation-probability nucleotide sequences were removed to address suspected cross-contamination and a sequencing artifact. In a later analysis, a clonal expansion index for each public chain was calculated from normalized within-repertoire ranks of inferred template counts. In a later analysis, generation probabilities were computed with a VDJ recombination model fitted to out-of-frame rearrangements, and the resulting probabilities were checked against IGoR. In a later analysis, TCR-TCR, TCR-HLA and TCR-CMV co-occurrence was scored with hypergeometric tests, and a repertoire-size bias correction was applied to TCR pairs. To estimate false discovery rates, a later analysis permuted the HLA or CMV assignments 20 times. A later analysis grouped co-occurring TCRs with DBSCAN, adding TCRdist sequence similarity when clustering within HLA-allele-positive subsets. Co-occurrence clustering excluded repertoires with fewer than 30,000 or more than 120,000 public chains, plus five with anomalous nucleotide sharing. The clones in this table, taken by TCRdb from immuneACCESS, are in-frame only. Not every clone is retained; where verified, under half of the shortfall comes from an unresolved V gene, and the cause of the rest is unknown. V, J and clone size were drawn from that table, and D and trimming were deduced from the DNA. The sample table shows more than 150,000 clones, and more than 60% are seen once. Together, the top ten hold approximately 1.4% of the sample.

The cohort was made up of about 610 healthy bone marrow donors. Cohort members were all nominally healthy when sampled, although unrecorded immune exposures were likely present. The donor tested CMV seronegative and was one of the 352 seronegative cohort members. A peripheral blood sample was collected from each donor, and TCR beta sequencing was performed on peripheral blood mononuclear cells. The Qiagen DNeasy Blood Extraction Kit was used to extract genomic DNA from the blood cell samples. Ends trimmed: V by 4 bases, J by 0 bases; bases unmatched to a gene: 5. The germline V gene encodes CDR1 SGHRS and CDR2 YFSETQ. Spanning cysteine to phenylalanine, the CDR3 consists of 17 amino acids. The kept DNA is CDR3 alone, 51 bases in frame from the first base. Results and caveats for the whole study, not just this receptor: A later analysis associated about 17,000 TCR beta sequences with specific HLA alleles at a false discovery rate of 0.05. According to a later genetic analysis, donors in an Asian-associated ancestry cluster had fewer N-insertions in productive TCRs than the approximately 610-donor mean. Only TCR beta chains were sequenced in this cohort, and the absence of alpha or paired-chain data limited detectable features. Some IMGT-functional V segments, including TRBV6-2 and TRBV6-3, could not be distinguished by the 87-base-pair reads and were therefore excluded. When HLA alleles, especially DR and DQ, strongly co-occurred, attributing TCR associations to individual alleles was difficult. According to a later analysis, most CMV-associated TCR beta chains appeared to be HLA-restricted, and the HLA associations seemed to be driven largely by CMV exposure. Broadly in line with IMGT annotations, most TCR beta V segments showed up in productive rearrangements about 87% or about 30% of the time in an earlier analysis of several hundred of the donors. A few of the identified cytomegalovirus-associated TCR beta chains were confirmed in vitro to be specific for cytomegalovirus antigens. For the cohort, immune exposure information was limited to CMV serostatus. Correlated functional status among segregating V segments might be attributable to linkage disequilibrium, but an unknown experimental factor could not be ruled out. A later analysis found that HLA-associated TCR beta chains were more clonally expanded and had lower generation probabilities than equally common non-associated chains. A further reported finding was that TCR beta sequences accurately predicted the HLA-A and HLA-B alleles for most subjects in the first cohort. A later genetic analysis associated a missense DCLRE1C variant with V-gene and J-gene trimming of TCR beta chains, and an independent cohort replicated the association. A total of 150 or so TCR beta chains were listed by the study as associated with cytomegalovirus. Because counts were too low, some 17 rarely observed V segments, including chromosome 9 orphons, were left out of the earlier analysis of about 500 of the donors. The authors suggested that the approach could potentially be generalized to other disease states and immunological phenotypes. Across donors, most TCR sequences were observed very rarely, whereas some public TCRs were present in many individuals. Because HLA typing was missing for some donors at each locus, association tests included only the typed subset. Sequencing depth was assumed to be roughly uniform across donors in the presence/absence analyses, though that assumption may not hold. In a later analysis, TCR association rates were found to vary across HLA loci, with the most associated TCRs seen for DRB1 alleles and the fewest for HLA-C alleles. A group of highly shared sequence variants was considered likely to be a technical artifact of the sequencing pipeline. Cytomegalovirus status was reported to be diagnosed by the classifier with high specificity and sensitivity in both the original and validation cohorts. According to a later analysis, parvovirus B19, influenza, CMV and Epstein-Barr virus appeared linked to several top co-occurrence clusters.

Source material: PBMCs. This sequence originates from a man between 18 and 35 years old in good health and CMV-seronegative. This chain joins TRBV5-1 to TRBJ2-6; TRBD1 aligns with 9 central bases. The CDR3 protein: CASSPGQGISGANVLTF. The sequenced DNA is TGCGCCAGCAGCCCGGGACAGGGTATCTCTGGGGCCAACGTCCTGACTTTC.